This T cell receptor beta chain was documented in a study of tumor-infiltrating lymphocytes in primary liver carcinoma. Study-wide context: These were node-negative, non-metastatic T1-T3 tumors of roughly 4.2 to 10 cm.

Total RNA amounting to roughly 450 ng was the source from which TCR beta cDNA was made with a constant-region primer. Three nested multiplex PCR rounds, a slightly modified ARM-PCR, produced the libraries for TCR beta. Use of TRBV1-TRBV30 forward primers with a C-beta reverse primer characterized the first two PCR rounds, which lasted around 9 cycles each. MiXCR, run by TCRdb on the multiplex PCR reads, gives a single entry per CDR3 protein. The profile shows fewer than 200,000 distinct CDR3 sequences, about 82% of them singletons. CDR3 length: 15 amino acids. In regard to this clonotype: A read error may produce the germline difference seen at one junction end.

Unsorted bulk tissue, about 19-30 mg of it, served as the source for co-extraction of RNA and DNA. J is TRBJ2-5 and V is TRBV12-3 or TRBV12-4; TRBD1 agrees at 11 bases. The material sequenced was tumor tissue from primary liver carcinoma. The receptor was derived from a man aged 40-49 years with primary liver carcinoma and hepatitis B virus infection. The CDR3 reads CASRPDGTGGQTLYF. The CDR3 DNA sequence: TGTGCCAGCAGACCCGATGGGACAGGGGGGCAGACCCTGTACTTC.